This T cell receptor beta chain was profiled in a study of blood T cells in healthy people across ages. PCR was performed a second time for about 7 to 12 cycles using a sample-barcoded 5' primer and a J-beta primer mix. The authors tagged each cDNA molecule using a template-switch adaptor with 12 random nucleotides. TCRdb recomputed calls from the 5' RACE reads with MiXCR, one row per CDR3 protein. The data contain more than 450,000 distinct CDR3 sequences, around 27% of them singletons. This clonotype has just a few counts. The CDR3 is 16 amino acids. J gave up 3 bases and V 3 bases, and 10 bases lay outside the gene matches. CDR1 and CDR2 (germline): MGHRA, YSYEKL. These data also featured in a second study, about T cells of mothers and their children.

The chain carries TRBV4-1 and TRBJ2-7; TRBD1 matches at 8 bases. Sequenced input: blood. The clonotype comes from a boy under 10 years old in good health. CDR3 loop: CASSQGPGTGRYEQYF. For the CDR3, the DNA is TGCGCCAGCAGCCAGGGTCCCGGGACAGGCCGCTACGAGCAGTACTTC.